A single sample gave rise to the 26 T cell receptor beta chains below, sequenced in a study of patients and donors after allogeneic stem cell transplantation. MiXCR, applied by TCRdb to the RT-PCR reads, yields one record per CDR3 protein. The profile shows 90,000 to 130,000 distinct CDR3 sequences, around 38% of them singletons. The sequenced sample was blood, either unsorted or a sorted T cell fraction (not recorded which). The origin of the receptors is a human donor who was either an allogeneic HSCT recipient or a stem cell or donor lymphocyte infusion donor (not recorded which). It is not recorded whose cells these are; they may come from a transplant donor.

J is TRBJ2-7 and V is TRBV5-6, with D possibly TRBD2 on 6 matching bases. Deletions cut 4 bases from V and 0 bases from J, with 14 bases between. CDR1 is SGHDT, CDR2 YYEEEE, per germline. The length of the CDR3 is 15 residues. CDR3 sequence: CASSQKWTNSYEQYF. CDR3 in DNA: TGTGCCAGCAGCCAAAAATGGACTAACTCCTACGAGCAGTACTTC.

This clonotype was observed at least ten times. V and J are TRBV4-2 and TRBJ2-7; D remains unclear. This CDR3 is 14 amino acids long. Germline V gene data show CDR1 as LGHNA and CDR2 as YNFKEQ. V lost 0 bases, J lost 2 bases, and 8 bases lay in between. CDR3 region: CASSQEAGTYEQYF. The CDR3 DNA follows: TGTGCCAGCAGCCAAGAAGCAGGTACCTACGAGCAGTACTTC.

The V gene is TRBV15, the J gene TRBJ1-3, with D hard to call. The CDR3 is 13 residues long. Germline V gives CDR1 LNHNV, CDR2 YYDKDF (reference sequence). Trimming removed 1 base at V and 11 bases at J, with 12 bases between. For the CDR3, the DNA is TGTGCCACCAGCAGAGTTGGAGTGGCGGCCATATATTTT. Translating it yields CATSRVGVAAIYF.

This chain's CDR3 is CASSLRTSGRGNEQFF. CDR3 nucleotides: TGTGCCAGCAGTTTACGTACTAGCGGGAGGGGGAATGAGCAGTTCTTC. The chain recombines TRBV12-3 or TRBV12-4 with TRBJ2-1; TRBD2 matches at 13 bases. The length of the CDR3 is 16 residues. V was clipped by 2 bases and J by 7 bases; unmatched bases: 5.

The chain is built from TRBV5-1 and TRBJ2-7, with 9 bases matching TRBD2. Unmatched junction bases numbered 10, after V lost 4 bases and J lost 5 bases. Germline lookup yields CDR1 SGHRS and CDR2 YFSETQ. The CDR3 loop spans 15 amino acids. CDR3 residues: CASSRYSGSRDEQYF. CDR3 DNA sequence: TGCGCCAGCAGCCGTTATAGCGGGAGTAGGGACGAGCAGTACTTC.

This clonotype was counted a few times. The V call is TRBV27, the J call TRBJ2-7, with 10 bases aligning to TRBD1. Germline lookup yields CDR1 MNHEY and CDR2 SMNVEV (reference sequence). The length of the CDR3 is 17 residues. After removal of 4 bases from V and 2 bases from J, the junction contained 11 bases not matched to a gene. In DNA, the CDR3 is TGTGCCAGCAGTTCACCCCTCCGGGACAGGGGTCCCTACGAGCAGTACTTC. Its translation is CASSSPLRDRGPYEQYF.

In this sample, this clonotype turned up a few times. The chain couples TRBV3-1 to TRBJ1-1; no clear D gene. The CDR3 totals 13 residues. CDR1 is LGHDT and CDR2 is YNNKEL in the germline V gene (reference sequence). V was shortened by 2 bases and J by 4 bases, with 8 bases between the two germline ends. The chain's CDR3 is CASSQSKSTEAFF. The CDR3 DNA reads as TGTGCCAGCAGCCAAAGTAAGAGCACTGAAGCTTTCTTT.

J is TRBJ1-5 and V is TRBV6-5, with D hard to call. The germline gives CDR1 MNHEY, CDR2 SVGAGI. Trimming removed 0 bases at V and 5 bases at J, with 8 bases between. This CDR3 has 14 amino acids. The CDR3, as DNA: TGTGCCAGCAGTTACTCTCTACACTATCAGCCCCAGCATTTT. It yields the protein CASSYSLHYQPQHF.

This sequence joins TRBV12-3 or TRBV12-4 and TRBJ2-1; a weak D match, TRBD1 (5 bases). This CDR3 is built from 15 residues. Trimming stripped 5 bases from V and 1 base from J, with 12 bases between. The CDR3 coding sequence is TGTGCCAGCAGTCTATCCGGACATTCCTACAATGAGCAGTTCTTC. Residues: CASSLSGHSYNEQFF.

The chain employs TRBV28 and TRBJ2-7; TRBD1 matches at 10 bases. V trimming: 6 bases; J trimming: 0 bases; junction bases outside the gene matches: 5. The CDR3 runs to 15 residues. Germline V gives CDR1 MDHEN, CDR2 SYDVKM. The CDR3 loop is CASSPWTGGSYEQYF. CDR3 DNA: TGTGCCAGCAGCCCATGGACAGGGGGCTCCTACGAGCAGTACTTC.

In its sample, this clonotype was seen a few times. The rearrangement uses TRBV7-2 and TRBJ1-5; TRBD1 matches at 11 bases. The V and J ends lost 5 bases and 3 bases, in that order; junction bases with no gene match: 3. This CDR3 spans 15 amino acids. CDR1 SGHTA and CDR2 FQGNSA come from the germline V gene. The CDR3 coding sequence is TGTGCCAGCAGCCTGGACAGGGGGCTCAATCAGCCCCAGCATTTT. Its translation: CASSLDRGLNQPQHF.

This clonotype was counted only a few times. The chain is built from TRBV6-2 or TRBV6-3 and TRBJ2-2; D is uncertain. Trimming took 4 bases from V and 7 from J, leaving 13 bases between them. The CDR3 sequence is 14 residues long. CDR1 and CDR2 (germline): MNHEY, SVGEGT. CDR3 bases: TGTGCCAGCAGTTCCCTTCGCCTCATCGGGGAGCTGTTTTTT. It specifies CASSSLRLIGELFF.

The rearrangement uses TRBV5-5 and TRBJ2-7, with 7 bases fitting TRBD1. Germline CDR1 is SGHKS and CDR2 is YYEKEE (reference sequence). V gave up 1 base and J gave up 4 bases; unmatched junction bases: 2. The CDR3 has 13 residues. The CDR3: CASSLRGPYEQYF. CDR3 nucleotides: TGTGCCAGCAGCTTGAGGGGGCCTTACGAGCAGTACTTC.

In its sample, this clonotype was seen a few times. The chain carries TRBV4-3 and TRBJ1-1; D is ambiguous. V lost 1 base and J lost 1, with 10 bases in between. Germline lookup yields CDR1 LGHNA and CDR2 YSLEER. There are 15 residues in the CDR3. The CDR3 loop reads CASSQVLHTNTEAFF. CDR3 DNA: TGCGCCAGCAGCCAAGTTCTCCACACGAACACTGAAGCTTTCTTT.

The chain joins TRBV20-1 to TRBJ2-3; a possible D gene is TRBD2 (6 bases). CDR1 DFQATT and CDR2 SNEGSKA come from the germline V gene (reference sequence). The CDR3 contains 13 residues. V lost 6 bases to trimming and J lost 5 bases, with 15 bases between them. The CDR3 loop reads CSAPGLLGDTQYF. For the CDR3, the DNA is TGCAGTGCGCCGGGACTCCTGGGAGATACGCAGTATTTT.

This chain joins TRBV9 and TRBJ2-1; 7 nucleotides align to TRBD2. CDR3 length equals 16 residues. The V segment lost 2 bases and the J segment 9 bases; nucleotides outside the gene matches: 14. The V gene's germline CDR1 is SGDLS and CDR2 YYNGEE. CDR3 loop: CASSVGGRALVGEQFF. The CDR3 DNA sequence: TGTGCCAGCAGCGTGGGTGGGAGGGCCTTAGTAGGTGAGCAGTTCTTC.

The chain joins TRBV5-1 to TRBJ2-3, with a tentative D call TRBD2 (5 bases). Germline V gene sequence: CDR1 SGHRS, CDR2 YFSETQ. Trimming shortened V by 4 bases and J by 1 base, and 13 bases separated the two germline ends. The CDR3 totals 15 residues. The CDR3 reads CASSRTVRGTDTQYF. The CDR3 bases are TGCGCCAGCAGCAGGACGGTGAGGGGCACAGATACGCAGTATTTT. Full variable domain (outside the CDR3, taken from reference TRBV5-1 and TRBJ2-3): KAGVTQTPRYLIKTRGQQVTLSCSPISGHRSVSWYQQTPGQGLQFLFEYFSETQRNKGNFPGRFSGRQFSNSRSEMNVSTLELGDSALYLCASSRTVRGTDTQYFGPGTRLTVL.

The rearrangement links TRBV20-1 to TRBJ1-5; D gene ambiguous. The CDR3 spans 14 residues. The germline V gene has CDR1 DFQATT and CDR2 SNEGSKA (reference sequence). V was clipped by 2 bases and J by 4 bases, with 12 bases between them. CDR3 nucleotides: TGCAGTGCTAGATCCGGGGTCTCAAATCAGCCCCAGCATTTT. This sequence encodes CSARSGVSNQPQHF.

J is TRBJ2-3 and V is TRBV24-1; D gene ambiguous. Between the trimmed V and J ends, which lost 4 bases and 6 bases, there was a span of 10 bases. The germline gives CDR1 KGHDR, CDR2 SFDVKD. The CDR3 length is 13 residues. The CDR3, as DNA: TGTGCCACCAGTGAGGGGTACGCCGATACGCAGTATTTT. It translates to CATSEGYADTQYF.

The gene calls are TRBV5-1 and TRBJ1-5; 10 bases fit TRBD1. Germline assignment: CDR1 SGHRS and CDR2 YFSETQ. The CDR3 has 15 amino acids. V was clipped by 4 bases and J by 11 bases; unmatched bases: 12. The DNA of the CDR3 is TGCGCCAGCAGCGTCGGGACAGGGGCCTCGTCCGCCCAGCATTTT. Its protein is CASSVGTGASSAQHF.

In this sample, this clonotype turned up a few times. DNA of the CDR3: TGTGCCAGCAGCCAAGATGGTCGGTCCTACAATGAGCAGTTCTTC. It translates to CASSQDGRSYNEQFF. This sequence joins TRBV3-1 and TRBJ2-1, with D unclear. The CDR3 extends over 15 amino acids. Germline CDR1 is LGHDT and CDR2 is YNNKEL (reference sequence). V was shortened by 0 bases and J by 1 base, with 7 bases between the two germline ends.

The J gene is TRBJ1-2, the V gene TRBV7-9; D uncertain. Trimming cost V 1 base and J 3 bases, with 3 bases left between them. The CDR3 sequence is 12 residues long. The germline gives CDR1 SEHNR, CDR2 FQNEAQ (reference sequence). For the CDR3, the DNA is TGTGCCAGCAGCTTAGAGCACTATGGCTACACCTTC. Its translation is CASSLEHYGYTF.

V gene TRBV6-2 or TRBV6-3 combines with J gene TRBJ2-7, with D perhaps TRBD1 (6 bases). Trimming shortened V by 6 bases and J by 0 bases, and 24 bases separated the two germline ends. This CDR3 spans 18 amino acids. The V gene's germline CDR1 is MNHEY and CDR2 SVGEGT. The DNA of the CDR3 is TGTGCCAGCAGCCCAGGAGTTATGGGGCACAGGGACTCCTACGAGCAGTACTTC. Translating it yields CASSPGVMGHRDSYEQYF.

The chain is built from TRBV27 and TRBJ1-5; D uncertain. Germline lookup yields CDR1 MNHEY and CDR2 SMNVEV (reference sequence). This CDR3 comprises 17 residues. V lost 2 bases and J 0 bases, leaving 14 bases between the germline ends. CDR3 nucleotide sequence: TGTGCCAGCAGTTTACGTGGATGGGGTAGTAGCAATCAGCCCCAGCATTTT. Residues: CASSLRGWGSSNQPQHF.

This clonotype was recorded at least ten times. This sequence joins TRBV29-1 and TRBJ1-1, with no clear D. The V gene lost 4 bases and the J gene lost 0 bases, with 9 bases spanning the gap. Per germline, CDR1 SQVTM and CDR2 ANQGSEA. The CDR3 spans 13 residues. The CDR3 is CSVAPRMNTEAFF. CDR3 DNA sequence: TGCAGCGTTGCACCGAGGATGAACACTGAAGCTTTCTTT. The full variable domain, completed using reference TRBV29-1 and TRBJ1-1, is SAVISQKPSRDICQRGTSLTIQCQVDSQVTMMFWYRQQPGQSLTLIATANQGSEATYESGFVIDKFPISRPNLTFSTLTVSNMSPEDSSIYLCSVAPRMNTEAFFGQGTRLTVV.

Many counts were recorded for this clonotype. The chain has TRBV4-2 and TRBJ1-3; no definite D call. CDR1 LGHNA and CDR2 YNFKEQ come from the germline V gene. The CDR3 has 16 residues. V was cut by 1 base and J by 2 bases, with 12 bases left in between. CDR3 in DNA: TGTGCCAGCAGCCAAGTGTGGGGAACGGCTGGAAACACCATATATTTT. Its translation is CASSQVWGTAGNTIYF.